These T cell receptor beta chains were read from a single sample in a study of shared clonotypes between healthy human individuals. Sequenced by immunoSEQ multiplex PCR; TCRdb stores in-frame clones only, minus some. The table shows under 1,900,000 clones, with around 98.5% occurring only once. The material sequenced was naive CD4+ T cells sorted from blood. The receptors shown here come from a young man in good health. Both conserved end residues are part of each CDR3. D genes are given only for firm matches. Some rows have no size entry. The others give once, few or many, or a class for an expanded clone.

J: TRBJ2-2
size: NA
V: TRBV28
D: NA
DNA: TGTGCCAGCACCCCAGGATCGTCTGGGGAGCTGTTTTTT
CDR3: CASTPGSSGELFF

J: TRBJ1-2
size: NA
V: TRBV7-9
D: NA
DNA: TGTGCCAGCAGCTACCACGAGCATAGCCCCTTC
CDR3: CASSYHEHSPF

J: TRBJ2-2
size: NA
V: TRBV10-1
D: TRBD2
DNA: TGCGCCAGCGGAGACCCGGGACTAGCGGGATCGGCCACCGGGGAGCTGTTTTTT
CDR3: CASGDPGLAGSATGELFF

J: TRBJ2-7
size: NA
V: TRBV4-2
D: NA
DNA: TGTGCCAGCAGCCAAGAAAGAGATGATTACTACGAGCAGTACTTC
CDR3: CASSQERDDYYEQYF

J: TRBJ1-2
size: NA
V: TRBV10-1
D: NA
DNA: TGCGCCAGCAGTGACGGGCAGAAGTATGGCTACACCTTC
CDR3: CASSDGQKYGYTF

J: TRBJ1-4
size: NA
V: TRBV19
D: NA
DNA: TGTGCCAGTAGCCTTCATCGGGGGAAGGGTGAAAAACTGTTTTTT
CDR3: CASSLHRGKGEKLFF

J: TRBJ2-1
size: NA
V: TRBV18
D: TRBD2
DNA: TGTGCCAGCTCACCATTGTCTAGCGGGACCTACAATGAGCAGTTCTTC
CDR3: CASSPLSSGTYNEQFF

J: TRBJ1-2
size: NA
V: TRBV5-1
D: TRBD1
DNA: TGCGCCAGCAGCCATAGGACAGGGGGCGACTATGGCTACACCTTC
CDR3: CASSHRTGGDYGYTF

J: TRBJ2-7
size: NA
V: TRBV10-3
D: NA
DNA: TGTGCCATCAGTGACACTAACAGTGGAGCCTACGAGCAGTACTTC
CDR3: CAISDTNSGAYEQYF

J: TRBJ2-1
size: NA
V: TRBV5-1
D: NA
DNA: TGCGCCAGCAGCCTGGTTCGGGAAGCGAGTGAGCAGTTCTTC
CDR3: CASSLVREASEQFF

J: TRBJ1-3
size: NA
V: TRBV29-1
D: NA
DNA: TGCAGCGTTGAGCAGGGGTTGACCATATATTTT
CDR3: CSVEQGLTIYF

J: TRBJ2-1
size: NA
V: TRBV10-2
D: NA
DNA: TGCGCCAGCAGGGGGGCGGTCTCCTACAATGAGCAGTTCTTC
CDR3: CASRGAVSYNEQFF

J: TRBJ2-2
size: NA
V: TRBV7-7
D: NA
DNA: TGTGCCAGCAGCTTAGGTAACACCGGGGAGCTGTTTTTT
CDR3: CASSLGNTGELFF

J: TRBJ2-3
size: NA
V: TRBV27
D: NA
DNA: TGTGCCAGCAGTCTATTCGGTACGCAGTATTTT
CDR3: CASSLFGTQYF

J: TRBJ1-4
size: NA
V: TRBV19
D: TRBD1
DNA: TGTGCCAGTAGTACGCCGGACAGGGGTGGAGAAAAACTGTTTTTT
CDR3: CASSTPDRGGEKLFF

J: TRBJ2-2
size: NA
V: TRBV6-1
D: NA
DNA: TGTGCCAGCAGTGCGAGGGTAAACACCGGGGAGCTGTTTTTT
CDR3: CASSARVNTGELFF

J: TRBJ2-2
size: NA
V: TRBV18
D: TRBD2
DNA: TGTGCCAGCTCACCACTAGCGGGGTCCCACACCGGGGAGCTGTTTTTT
CDR3: CASSPLAGSHTGELFF

J: TRBJ1-1
size: NA
V: TRBV15
D: NA
DNA: TGTGCCACCAGCAGACCGACAGTCACTAACACTGAAGCTTTCTTT
CDR3: CATSRPTVTNTEAFF

J: TRBJ2-5
size: once
V: TRBV5-4
D: NA
DNA: TGTGCCAGCAGCTCCGGGCAGGGTTGGGAGACCCAGTACTTC
CDR3: CASSSGQGWETQYF

J: TRBJ2-7
size: NA
V: TRBV11-2
D: TRBD1
DNA: TGTGCCAGCAGCTCACCGCCGGGACAGGGGTCCTACGAGCAGTACTTC
CDR3: CASSSPPGQGSYEQYF

J: TRBJ2-7
size: NA
V: TRBV27
D: NA
DNA: TGTGCCAGCAGTTTAATTTTTCAGTGGAATAGCTCCTACGAGCAGTACTTC
CDR3: CASSLIFQWNSSYEQYF

J: TRBJ1-5
size: NA
V: TRBV7-2
D: NA
DNA: TGTGCCAGCAGCACCCAAGCGCTAGGCAATCAGCCCCAGCATTTT
CDR3: CASSTQALGNQPQHF

J: TRBJ1-1
size: NA
V: TRBV19
D: NA
DNA: TGTGCCAGTAGTTCCCAGGGGTCTGAAGCTTTCTTT
CDR3: CASSSQGSEAFF

J: TRBJ1-3
size: NA
V: TRBV9
D: NA
DNA: TGTGCCAGCGGCCCCGAGGCTGGAAACACCATATATTTT
CDR3: CASGPEAGNTIYF

J: TRBJ2-7
size: NA
V: TRBV7-8
D: TRBD2
DNA: TGTGCCAGCAGCCCTCTAGCGGGAGTTCAGTACGAGCAGTACTTC
CDR3: CASSPLAGVQYEQYF

J: TRBJ2-7
size: NA
V: TRBV9
D: NA
DNA: TGTGCCAGCAGCGTATCAGAAACCTCTTACGAGCAGTACTTC
CDR3: CASSVSETSYEQYF

J: TRBJ2-1
size: NA
V: TRBV6-6
D: TRBD1
DNA: TGTGCCAGCAGTTTAAGCCAGGGGGTAAATGAGCAGTTCTTC
CDR3: CASSLSQGVNEQFF

J: TRBJ2-7
size: NA
V: TRBV14
D: TRBD2
DNA: TGTGCCAGCAGCCCGATGTCTAGCGGACCCTACGAGCAGTACTTC
CDR3: CASSPMSSGPYEQYF

J: TRBJ2-5
size: NA
V: TRBV7-7
D: TRBD1
DNA: TGTGCCAGCAGCAAACAGGGGGCTGGCGAGACCCAGTACTTC
CDR3: CASSKQGAGETQYF

J: TRBJ2-3
size: NA
V: TRBV11-3
D: NA
DNA: TGTGCCAGCAGCTCGGGGCAGATGGATACGCAGTATTTT
CDR3: CASSSGQMDTQYF

J: TRBJ1-3
size: once
V: TRBV2
D: NA
DNA: TGTGCCAGCAAGGGGGGCGTGAGTGGAAACACCATATATTTT
CDR3: CASKGGVSGNTIYF

J: TRBJ2-7
size: NA
V: TRBV11-2
D: TRBD2
DNA: TGTGCCAGCAGCTTAAGTAGCGGGGCTAACGAGCAGTACTTC
CDR3: CASSLSSGANEQYF

J: TRBJ2-2
size: NA
V: TRBV5-1
D: TRBD2
DNA: TGCGCCAGCAGCTTGGGGCGGGAGGGCCTGACCGGGGAGCTGTTTTTT
CDR3: CASSLGREGLTGELFF

J: TRBJ2-4
size: NA
V: TRBV5-6
D: TRBD2
DNA: TGTGCCAGCAGCCCCCTGGGCGGGAGAGCCAAAAACATTCAGTACTTC
CDR3: CASSPLGGRAKNIQYF

J: TRBJ2-2
size: NA
V: TRBV6-1
D: NA
DNA: TGTGCCAGCCATCGGGGGCCGAACACCGGGGAGCTGTTTTTT
CDR3: CASHRGPNTGELFF

J: TRBJ2-7
size: NA
V: TRBV27
D: NA
DNA: TGTGCCAGCAGTTTCAAGCGGCCCTACTACGAGCAGTACTTC
CDR3: CASSFKRPYYEQYF

J: TRBJ2-2
size: NA
V: TRBV9
D: TRBD2
DNA: TGTGCCAGCAGCGCCCCCCGGGGGGGGAGCAGGTACACCGGGGAGCTGTTTTTT
CDR3: CASSAPRGGSRYTGELFF

J: TRBJ1-2
size: NA
V: TRBV9
D: NA
DNA: TGTGCCAGCAGCGCTAACTATGGCTACACCTTC
CDR3: CASSANYGYTF